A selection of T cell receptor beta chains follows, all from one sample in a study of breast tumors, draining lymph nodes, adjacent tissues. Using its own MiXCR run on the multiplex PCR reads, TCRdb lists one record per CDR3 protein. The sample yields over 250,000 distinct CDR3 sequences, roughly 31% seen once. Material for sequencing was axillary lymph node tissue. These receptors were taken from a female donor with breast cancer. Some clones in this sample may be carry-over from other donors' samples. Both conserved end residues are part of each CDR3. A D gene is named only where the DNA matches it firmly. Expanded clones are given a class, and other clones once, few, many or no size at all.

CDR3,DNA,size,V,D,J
CASTSRGRGVGYGYTF,TGTGCCAGCACGAGTAGGGGACGGGGGGTCGGGTATGGCTACACCTTC,many,TRBV2,NA,TRBJ1-2
CASSITGGANVLTF,TGTGCCAGCAGCATTACAGGGGGGGCCAACGTCCTGACTTTC,many,TRBV7-3,NA,TRBJ2-6
CASSFQTGTGELFF,TGTGCCAGCAGCTTTCAGACGGGGACCGGGGAGCTGTTTTTT,NA,TRBV4-2,NA,TRBJ2-2
CASSSTGLAAEGVEQFF,TGTGCCAGCAGCTCCACGGGACTAGCGGCCGAGGGGGTGGAGCAGTTCTTC,many,TRBV7-3,TRBD2,TRBJ2-1
CASSSGLSTDTQYF,TGTGCCAGCAGCTCGGGACTTAGCACAGATACGCAGTATTTT,many,TRBV7-2,NA,TRBJ2-3
CASSLAAGGANEQFF,TGTGCCAGCAGCTTAGCGGCGGGAGGAGCCAATGAGCAGTTCTTC,many,TRBV7-2,TRBD2,TRBJ2-1
CASSLDHSAVLSGANVLTF,TGTGCCAGCAGCTTAGATCATAGCGCCGTCCTCTCTGGGGCCAACGTCCTGACTTTC,NA,TRBV11-2,NA,TRBJ2-6
CASSLRRAGYEQYF,TGTGCCAGCAGCTTACGGAGGGCCGGTTACGAGCAGTACTTC,once,TRBV13,NA,TRBJ2-7
CASSFQRGDGEQYF,TGTGCCAGCAGCTTCCAGCGGGGGGACGGCGAGCAGTACTTC,NA,TRBV11-3,TRBD2,TRBJ2-7
CASSLLGRRATNYGYTF,TGTGCCAGCAGCTTGTTAGGTAGACGGGCGACTAACTATGGCTACACCTTC,few,TRBV5-6,NA,TRBJ1-2
CASSYSSVAPQYF,TGTGCCAGCAGTTACTCGAGTGTTGCCCCGCAGTACTTC,few,TRBV6-2/TRBV6-3,NA,TRBJ2-7
CASSQVSGNTGELFF,TGTGCCAGCAGCCAAGTTAGCGGGAACACCGGGGAGCTGTTTTTT,few,TRBV3-1,NA,TRBJ2-2
CASGGSSGQGRTTIEKLFF,TGCGCCAGCGGTGGTAGTTCGGGGCAGGGCAGGACAACTATTGAAAAACTGTTTTTT,NA,TRBV10-2,NA,TRBJ1-4
CASSPPEGTQYF,TGTGCCAGCTCACCACCCGAGGGGACCCAGTACTTC,NA,TRBV18,NA,TRBJ2-5
CASSSSRADTQYF,TGTGCCAGCAGCTCCAGTCGGGCAGATACGCAGTATTTT,many,TRBV11-2,NA,TRBJ2-3
CASSPRDREAKNIQYF,TGCGCCAGCAGCCCGAGGGACAGGGAGGCCAAAAACATTCAGTACTTC,few,TRBV5-1,TRBD1,TRBJ2-4
CASSQGDSGELFF,TGTGCCAGCAGCCAGGGGGATTCCGGGGAGCTGTTTTTT,NA,TRBV3-1,NA,TRBJ2-2
CASSFVQRAYSYNEQFF,TGTGCCAGCAGCTTTGTACAGCGGGCATACTCCTACAATGAGCAGTTCTTC,many,TRBV7-9,NA,TRBJ2-1
CSASTTGNGLAEKLFF,TGCAGTGCTAGCACGACAGGGAACGGTTTAGCTGAAAAACTGTTTTTT,once,TRBV20-1,TRBD1,TRBJ1-4
CASAPTGASNYGYTF,TGTGCCAGTGCTCCGACAGGGGCGTCTAACTATGGCTACACCTTC,NA,TRBV19,TRBD1,TRBJ1-2
CATSTRRVGQPQHF,TGTGCCACCAGCACCCGACGAGTAGGCCAGCCCCAGCATTTT,many,TRBV15,NA,TRBJ1-5
CASSVVRSANEKLFF,TGTGCCAGTAGTGTTGTTCGATCAGCTAATGAAAAACTGTTTTTT,NA,TRBV19,NA,TRBJ1-4
CSASNPGTDTETQYF,TGCAGTGCTAGCAACCCCGGGACAGACACAGAGACCCAGTACTTC,many,TRBV20-1,TRBD1,TRBJ2-5
CASSPPGQGRETQYF,TGTGCCAGCTCACCACCGGGACAGGGGAGGGAGACCCAGTACTTC,few,TRBV18,TRBD1,TRBJ2-5
CAWEVGRESPGNTIYF,TGTGCCTGGGAAGTGGGGCGCGAATCCCCTGGAAACACCATATATTTT,NA,TRBV30,NA,TRBJ1-3
CASSVTGSTEAFF,TGTGCCAGCAGCGTCACAGGCTCCACTGAAGCTTTCTTT,NA,TRBV9,NA,TRBJ1-1
CASSSPFRLAGAPSTDTQYF,TGTGCCAGCAGCTCCCCCTTCAGACTAGCGGGAGCTCCTAGCACAGATACCCAGTATTTT,NA,TRBV5-6,TRBD2,TRBJ2-3
CASSLIGQGAYNEQFF,TGCGCCAGCAGCCTAATCGGACAGGGGGCCTACAATGAGCAGTTCTTC,many,TRBV5-1,TRBD1,TRBJ2-1
CASSLVGEKLFF,TGTGCCAGCAGTTTAGTGGGTGAAAAACTGTTTTTT,NA,TRBV12-3/TRBV12-4,NA,TRBJ1-4
CASSPEGPSGELFF,TGTGCCAGCTCACCGGAGGGTCCCTCAGGGGAGCTGTTTTTT,few,TRBV18,NA,TRBJ2-2
CASSQQGGEQYF,TGTGCCAGCAGCCAGCAGGGGGGCGAGCAGTACTTC,NA,TRBV3-1,NA,TRBJ2-7
CSVAAGETQYF,TGCAGCGTTGCAGCAGGAGAGACCCAGTACTTC,NA,TRBV29-1,NA,TRBJ2-5